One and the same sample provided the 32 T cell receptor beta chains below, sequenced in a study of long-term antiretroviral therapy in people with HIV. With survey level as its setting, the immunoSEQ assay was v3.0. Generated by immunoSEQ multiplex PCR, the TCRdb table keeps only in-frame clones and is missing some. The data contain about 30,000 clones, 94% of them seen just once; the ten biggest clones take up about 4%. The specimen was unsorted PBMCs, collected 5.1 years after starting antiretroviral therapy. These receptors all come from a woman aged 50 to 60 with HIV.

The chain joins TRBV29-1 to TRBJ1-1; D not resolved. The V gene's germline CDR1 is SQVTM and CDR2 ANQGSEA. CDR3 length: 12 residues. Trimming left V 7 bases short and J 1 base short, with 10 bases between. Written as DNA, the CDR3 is TGCAGCGGTAAGGCAACGAACACTGAAGCTTTCTTT. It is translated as CSGKATNTEAFF.

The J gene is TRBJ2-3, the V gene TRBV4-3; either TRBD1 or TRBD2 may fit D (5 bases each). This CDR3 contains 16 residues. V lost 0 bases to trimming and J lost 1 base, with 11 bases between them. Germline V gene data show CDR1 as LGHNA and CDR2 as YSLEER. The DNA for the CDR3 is TGCGCCAGCAGCCAAGATCGAGGGGACCGCACAGATACGCAGTATTTT. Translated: CASSQDRGDRTDTQYF.

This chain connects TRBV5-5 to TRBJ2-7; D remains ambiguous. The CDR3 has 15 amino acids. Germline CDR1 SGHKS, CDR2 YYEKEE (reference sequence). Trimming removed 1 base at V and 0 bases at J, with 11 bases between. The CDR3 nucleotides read TGTGCCAGCAGCTTGAGGGCCGTCAGCTCCTACGAGCAGTACTTC. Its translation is CASSLRAVSSYEQYF.

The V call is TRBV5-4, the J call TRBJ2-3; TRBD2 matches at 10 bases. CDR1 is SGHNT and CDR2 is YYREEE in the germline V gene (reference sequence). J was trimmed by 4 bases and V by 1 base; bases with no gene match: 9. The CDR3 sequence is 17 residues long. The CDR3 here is CASSLTGGLAVSDTQYF. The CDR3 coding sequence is TGTGCCAGCAGCTTGACGGGCGGACTAGCGGTTTCAGATACGCAGTATTTT.

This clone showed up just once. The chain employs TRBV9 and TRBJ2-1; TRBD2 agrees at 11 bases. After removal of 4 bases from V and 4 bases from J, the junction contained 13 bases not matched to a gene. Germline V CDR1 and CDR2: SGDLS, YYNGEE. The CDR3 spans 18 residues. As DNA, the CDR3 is TGTGCCAGCAGCCCCTTTAGCGGGGGGGGGTATTTATACAATGAGCAGTTCTTC. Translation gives CASSPFSGGGYLYNEQFF.

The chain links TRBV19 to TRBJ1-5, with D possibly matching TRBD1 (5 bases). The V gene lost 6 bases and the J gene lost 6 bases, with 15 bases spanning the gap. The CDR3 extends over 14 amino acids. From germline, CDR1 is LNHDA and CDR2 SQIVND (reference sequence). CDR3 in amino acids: CASRPQGGPQPQHF. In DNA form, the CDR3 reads TGTGCCAGTAGGCCCCAGGGCGGGCCTCAGCCCCAGCATTTT.

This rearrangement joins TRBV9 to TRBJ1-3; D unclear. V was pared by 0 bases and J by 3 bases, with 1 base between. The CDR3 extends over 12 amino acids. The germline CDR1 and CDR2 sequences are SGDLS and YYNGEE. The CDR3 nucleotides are TGTGCCAGCAGCGTAGGTGGAAACACCATATATTTT. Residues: CASSVGGNTIYF.

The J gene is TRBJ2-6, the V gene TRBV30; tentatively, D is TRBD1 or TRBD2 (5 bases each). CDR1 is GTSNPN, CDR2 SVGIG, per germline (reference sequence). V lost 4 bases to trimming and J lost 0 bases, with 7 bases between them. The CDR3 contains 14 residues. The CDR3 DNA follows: TGTGCCTGGACCGGGACCTCTGGGGCCAACGTCCTGACTTTC. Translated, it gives CAWTGTSGANVLTF.

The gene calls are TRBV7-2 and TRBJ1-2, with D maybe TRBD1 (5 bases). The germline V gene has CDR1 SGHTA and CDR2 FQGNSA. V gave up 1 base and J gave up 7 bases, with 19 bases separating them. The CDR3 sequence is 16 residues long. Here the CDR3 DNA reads TGTGCCAGCAGCTTAGGAAGGCAGGGAACCCCTATTGGCTACACCTTC. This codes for CASSLGRQGTPIGYTF.

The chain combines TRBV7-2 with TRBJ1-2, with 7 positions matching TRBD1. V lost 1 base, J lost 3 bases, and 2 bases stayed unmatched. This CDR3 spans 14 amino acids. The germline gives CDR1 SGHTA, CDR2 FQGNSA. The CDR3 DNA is TGTGCCAGCAGCTTAGGAACAGGGGACTATGGCTACACCTTC. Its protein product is CASSLGTGDYGYTF.

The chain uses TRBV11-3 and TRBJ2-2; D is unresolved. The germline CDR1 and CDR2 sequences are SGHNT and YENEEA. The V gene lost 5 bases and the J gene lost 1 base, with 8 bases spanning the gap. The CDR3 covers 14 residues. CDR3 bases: TGTGCCAGCAGCCGAGCAAGGAACACCGGGGAGCTGTTTTTT. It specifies CASSRARNTGELFF.

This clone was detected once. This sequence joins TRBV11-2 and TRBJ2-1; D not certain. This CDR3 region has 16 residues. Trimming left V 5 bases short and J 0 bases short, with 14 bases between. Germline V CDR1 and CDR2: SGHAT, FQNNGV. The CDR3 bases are TGTGCCAGCAGCAGGCACCCATTGCGCTCCTACAATGAGCAGTTCTTC. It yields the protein CASSRHPLRSYNEQFF.

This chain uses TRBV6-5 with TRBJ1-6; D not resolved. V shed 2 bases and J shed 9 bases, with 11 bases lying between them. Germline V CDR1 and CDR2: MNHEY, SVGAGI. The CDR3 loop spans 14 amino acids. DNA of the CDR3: TGTGCCAGCAGTTACGAGAAGAACGCTTCACCCCTCCACTTT. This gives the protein CASSYEKNASPLHF.

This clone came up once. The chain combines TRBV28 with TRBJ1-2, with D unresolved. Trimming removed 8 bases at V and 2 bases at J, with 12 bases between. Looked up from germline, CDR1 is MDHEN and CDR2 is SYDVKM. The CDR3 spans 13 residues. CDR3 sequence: CASASPPNYGYTF. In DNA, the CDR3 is TGTGCCAGCGCCAGTCCTCCCAACTATGGCTACACCTTC.

The CDR3 loop reads CASSLAGGSGANVLTF. The CDR3 nucleotides read TGTGCCAGCAGCTTAGCTGGGGGTTCCGGGGCCAACGTCCTGACTTTC. The V and J genes are TRBV11-3 and TRBJ2-6; either TRBD1 or TRBD2 may fit D (5 bases each). This CDR3 has 16 residues. CDR1 and CDR2 from the germline V gene are SGHNT and YENEEA. V was cut by 1 base and J by 4 bases, with 11 bases left in between.

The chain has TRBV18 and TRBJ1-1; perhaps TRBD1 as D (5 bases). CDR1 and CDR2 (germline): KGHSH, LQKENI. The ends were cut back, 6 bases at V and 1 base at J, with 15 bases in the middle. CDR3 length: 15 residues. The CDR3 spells CASSRELRGNTEAFF. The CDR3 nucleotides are TGTGCCAGCTCCCGAGAATTGAGGGGGAACACTGAAGCTTTCTTT.

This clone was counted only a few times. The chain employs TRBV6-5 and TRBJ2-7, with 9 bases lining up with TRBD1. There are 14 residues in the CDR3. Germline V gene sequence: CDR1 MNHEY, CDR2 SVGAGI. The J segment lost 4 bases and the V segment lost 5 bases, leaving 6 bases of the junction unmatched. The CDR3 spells CASSRGTGPYEQYF. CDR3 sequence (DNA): TGTGCCAGCAGTCGCGGGACAGGGCCTTACGAGCAGTACTTC.

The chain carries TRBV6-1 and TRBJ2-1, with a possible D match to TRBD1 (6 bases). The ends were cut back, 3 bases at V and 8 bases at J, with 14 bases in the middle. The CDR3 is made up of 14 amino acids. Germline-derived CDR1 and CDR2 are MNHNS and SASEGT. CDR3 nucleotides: TGTGCCAGCAGTGACGGTTACAGGGTACATGAGCAGTTCTTC. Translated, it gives CASSDGYRVHEQFF.

CDR3 nucleotide sequence: TGTGCCAGCAGCCCCGCAGGGACCCAGTACTTC. Translated: CASSPAGTQYF. The J gene is TRBJ2-5, the V gene TRBV7-2; no clear D gene. This CDR3 is 11 amino acids long. The germline V gene has CDR1 SGHTA and CDR2 FQGNSA. Trimming left V 5 bases short and J 7 bases short, with 8 bases between.

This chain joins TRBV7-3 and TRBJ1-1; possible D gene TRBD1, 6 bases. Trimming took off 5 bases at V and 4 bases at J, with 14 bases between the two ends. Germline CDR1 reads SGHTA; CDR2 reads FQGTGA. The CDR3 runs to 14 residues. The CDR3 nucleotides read TGTGCCAGCAGCCGTGCCGGACAGTTCACTGAAGCTTTCTTT. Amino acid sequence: CASSRAGQFTEAFF.

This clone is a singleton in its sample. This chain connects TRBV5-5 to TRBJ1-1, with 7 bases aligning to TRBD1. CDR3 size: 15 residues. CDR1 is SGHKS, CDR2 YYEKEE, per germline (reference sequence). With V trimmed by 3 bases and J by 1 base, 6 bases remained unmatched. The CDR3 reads CASSSDRTENTEAFF. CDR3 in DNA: TGTGCCAGCAGCTCGGACAGGACCGAGAACACTGAAGCTTTCTTT.

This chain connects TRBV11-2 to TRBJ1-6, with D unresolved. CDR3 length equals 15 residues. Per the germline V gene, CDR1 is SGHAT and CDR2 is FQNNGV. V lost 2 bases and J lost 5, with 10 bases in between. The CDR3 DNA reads TGTGCCAGCAGCTTAACTGATTCCAATAATTCACCCCTCCACTTT. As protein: CASSLTDSNNSPLHF.

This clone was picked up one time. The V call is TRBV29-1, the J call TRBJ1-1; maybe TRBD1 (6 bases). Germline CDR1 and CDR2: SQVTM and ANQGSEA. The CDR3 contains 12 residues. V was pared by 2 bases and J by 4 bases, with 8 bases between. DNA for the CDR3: TGCAGCGTTGAACCAGGGGCCACTGAAGCTTTCTTT. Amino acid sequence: CSVEPGATEAFF.

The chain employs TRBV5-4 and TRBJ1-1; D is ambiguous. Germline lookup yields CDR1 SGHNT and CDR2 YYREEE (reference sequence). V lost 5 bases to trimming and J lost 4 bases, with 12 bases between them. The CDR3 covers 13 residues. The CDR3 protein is CASSRKGGTEAFF. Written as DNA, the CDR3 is TGTGCCAGCAGTCGGAAAGGAGGCACTGAAGCTTTCTTT.

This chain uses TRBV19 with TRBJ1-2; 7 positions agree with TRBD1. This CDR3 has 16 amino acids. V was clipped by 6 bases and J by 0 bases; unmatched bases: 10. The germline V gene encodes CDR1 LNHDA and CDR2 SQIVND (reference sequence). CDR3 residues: CASSPQRDRPNYGYTF. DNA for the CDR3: TGTGCCAGTAGCCCCCAGAGGGACAGACCTAACTATGGCTACACCTTC.

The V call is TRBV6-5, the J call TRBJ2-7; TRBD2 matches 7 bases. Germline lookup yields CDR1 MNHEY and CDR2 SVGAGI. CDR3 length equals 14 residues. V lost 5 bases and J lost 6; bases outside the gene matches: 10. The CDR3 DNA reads TGTGCCAGCAGTAGCGGGGAGGGTTGGATCGAGCAGTACTTC. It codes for CASSSGEGWIEQYF.

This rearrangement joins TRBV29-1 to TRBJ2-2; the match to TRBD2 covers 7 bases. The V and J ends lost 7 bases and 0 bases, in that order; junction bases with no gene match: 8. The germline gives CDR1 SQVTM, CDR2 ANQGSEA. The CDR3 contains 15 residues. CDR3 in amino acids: CSGLDGTTNTGELFF. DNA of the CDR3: TGCAGCGGACTCGACGGGACTACGAACACCGGGGAGCTGTTTTTT.

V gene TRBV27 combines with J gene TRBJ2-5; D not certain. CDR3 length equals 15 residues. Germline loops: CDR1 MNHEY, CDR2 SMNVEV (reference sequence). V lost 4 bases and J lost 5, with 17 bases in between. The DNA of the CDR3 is TGTGCCAGCAGTTCCCAAGTTAACCTGGGGGAGACCCAGTACTTC. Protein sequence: CASSSQVNLGETQYF.

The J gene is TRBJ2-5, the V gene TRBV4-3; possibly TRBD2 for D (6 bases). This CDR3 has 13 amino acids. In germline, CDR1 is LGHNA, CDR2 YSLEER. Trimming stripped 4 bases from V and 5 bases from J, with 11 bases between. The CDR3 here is CASSPGGSETQYF. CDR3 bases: TGCGCCAGCAGCCCTGGAGGGTCCGAGACCCAGTACTTC.

The CDR3 DNA is TGTGCCAGTAGAGACAGACTGAACACTGAAGCTTTCTTT. Protein: CASRDRLNTEAFF. The chain recombines TRBV19 with TRBJ1-1; a weak D match, TRBD1 (5 bases). This CDR3 is 13 amino acids long. V shed 6 bases and J shed 0 bases, with 8 bases lying between them. Germline CDR1 LNHDA, CDR2 SQIVND (reference sequence).

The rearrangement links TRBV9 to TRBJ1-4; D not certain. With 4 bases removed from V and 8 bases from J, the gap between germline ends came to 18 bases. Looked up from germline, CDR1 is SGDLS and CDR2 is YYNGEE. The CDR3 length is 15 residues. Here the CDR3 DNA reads TGTGCCAGCAGCCAGACCGGACGAACTAGGGAAAAACTGTTTTTT. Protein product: CASSQTGRTREKLFF.

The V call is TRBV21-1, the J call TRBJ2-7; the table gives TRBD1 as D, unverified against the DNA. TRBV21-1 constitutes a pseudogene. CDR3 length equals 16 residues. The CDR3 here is CASSKNRGGSTYEQYF. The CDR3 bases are TGTGCCAGCAGCAAAAACAGGGGCGGATCAACCTACGAGCAGTACTTC.